This TCR beta chain stems from a study of T cell responses to AZD1222 COVID-19 vaccine. The data were produced by immunoSEQ multiplex PCR, yet TCRdb's version contains in-frame clones alone and is incomplete. The sample shows about 150,000 clones, roughly 90% of them seen only once. Germline CDR1 and CDR2: SGDLS and YYNGEE. The trim removed 0 bases at V and 1 base at J, leaving 2 bases unmatched. The CDR3 sequence is 15 residues long. Sequencing used peripheral blood, obtained on day 0 of AZD1222 vaccination. The receptor was isolated from an adult in good health. V usage is TRBV9 and J usage is TRBJ2-3, with 7 bases lining up with TRBD2. This CDR3 reads CASSVGTSGTDTQYF. The CDR3, as DNA: TGTGCCAGCAGCGTAGGAACTAGCGGCACAGATACGCAGTATTTT.